The T cell receptor beta chain under discussion was sequenced for a study of cytomegalovirus exposure and HLA in healthy donors. Study-level results: A later analysis, which compared TCR beta chains of equal frequency, found the HLA-associated ones more clonally expanded. From TCR beta sequences, most subjects' HLA-A and HLA-B alleles were reportedly predicted accurately. An assumption of roughly uniform sequencing depth across donors underlay the presence/absence analyses.

The PCR used 60 Vbeta and 13 Jbeta primers. TCRdb's table, derived via immunoSEQ multiplex PCR, lists solely in-frame clones and lacks some. The data hold around 200,000 clones, with over 75% observed a single time. About this clone itself: Its cognate antigen is unknown.

V trimming: 4 bases; J trimming: 0 bases; junction bases outside the gene matches: 5. Germline CDR1 is KGHSH and CDR2 is LQKENI. This CDR3 region has 17 residues. Sequences were obtained from PBMCs. This chain links TRBV18 with TRBJ1-5, with 11 bases fitting TRBD1. This TCR was recovered from a woman between 50 and 59 years old in good health and CMV-seronegative. As DNA, the CDR3 is TGTGCCAGCTCACAGTGGACAGGGGGCGGTAGCAATCAGCCCCAGCATTTT. Translation gives CASSQWTGGGSNQPQHF.